The sequence of this TCR beta chain was determined in a study of regulatory T cells in long-lasting Graves disease. This clonotype was observed at least ten times. The time point here: newly diagnosed GD, antithyroid drugs for less than 3 months. Researchers made the TCR library from RNA that was extracted from PBMCs. Relying on iRepertoire HTBI primers and Arm-PCR of CDR3 regions, the team built TCR beta libraries. As processed by the authors: Sample data revealed approximately 62 TRBV and 14 TRBJ segments. TCRdb reprocessed the multiplex PCR reads via MiXCR and lists one record per CDR3 protein. TCRdb assigned the V and J calls; the authors' analysis was not used. The sample yields roughly 380,000 distinct CDR3 sequences, around 15% seen once. Sequences were derived from peripheral blood mononuclear cells (PBMCs), sampled at new diagnosis, from a patient treated with antithyroid drugs. This receptor was identified in a female donor with Graves disease.

CDR3 in DNA: TGCAGTGCTAGAGATATCGAAGCGGATATTTACGAGCAGTACTTC. Protein sequence: CSARDIEADIYEQYF. This rearrangement joins TRBV20-1 to TRBJ2-7, with D tentatively TRBD2 (5 bases). V lost 0 bases and J lost 4, with 16 bases in between. The germline gives CDR1 DFQATT, CDR2 SNEGSKA (reference sequence). This CDR3 is built from 15 residues.